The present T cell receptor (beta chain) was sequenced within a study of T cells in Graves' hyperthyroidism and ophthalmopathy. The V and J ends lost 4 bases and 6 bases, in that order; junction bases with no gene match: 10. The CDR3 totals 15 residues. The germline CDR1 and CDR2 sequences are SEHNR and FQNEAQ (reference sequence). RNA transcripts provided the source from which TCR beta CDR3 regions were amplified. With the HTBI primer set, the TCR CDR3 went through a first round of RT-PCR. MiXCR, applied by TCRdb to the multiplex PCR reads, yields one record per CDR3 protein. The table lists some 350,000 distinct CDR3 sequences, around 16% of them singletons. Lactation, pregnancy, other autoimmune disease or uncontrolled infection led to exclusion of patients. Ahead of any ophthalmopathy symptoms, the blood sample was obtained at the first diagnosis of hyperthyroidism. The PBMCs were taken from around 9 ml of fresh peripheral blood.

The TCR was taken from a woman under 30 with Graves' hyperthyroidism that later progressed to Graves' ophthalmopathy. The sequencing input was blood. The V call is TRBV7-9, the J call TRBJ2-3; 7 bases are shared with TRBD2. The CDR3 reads CASSSTSVRWDTQYF. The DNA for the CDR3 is TGTGCCAGCAGCTCAACTAGCGTTCGTTGGGATACGCAGTATTTT.